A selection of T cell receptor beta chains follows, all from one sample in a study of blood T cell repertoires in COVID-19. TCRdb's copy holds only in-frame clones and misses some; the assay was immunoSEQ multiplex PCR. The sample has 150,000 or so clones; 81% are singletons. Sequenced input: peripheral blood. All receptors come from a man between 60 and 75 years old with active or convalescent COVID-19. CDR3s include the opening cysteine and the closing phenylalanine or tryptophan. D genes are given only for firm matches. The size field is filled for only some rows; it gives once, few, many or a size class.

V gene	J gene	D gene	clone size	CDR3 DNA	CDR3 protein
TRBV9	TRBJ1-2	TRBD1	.	TGTGCCAGCAGCGTAGTCGGTACAGGGGGCTTCAACTATGGCTACACCTTC	CASSVVGTGGFNYGYTF
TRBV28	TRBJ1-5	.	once	TGTGCCAGCAGTAATTCCGGATCAGGGCAGCCCCAGCATTTT	CASSNSGSGQPQHF
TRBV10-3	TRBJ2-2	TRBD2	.	TGTGCCTCCCGGGGAAGAACTAGCGAGTTCACCGGGGAGCTGTTTTTT	CASRGRTSEFTGELFF
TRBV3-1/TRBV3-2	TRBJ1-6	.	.	TGTGCCAGCAGCCAAGCACAGGCGGTTAATTCACCCCTCCACTTT	CASSQAQAVNSPLHF
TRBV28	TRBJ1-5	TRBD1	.	TGTGCCAGCAGTACCGGACAGGGTTACCGTCAGCCCCAGCATTTT	CASSTGQGYRQPQHF
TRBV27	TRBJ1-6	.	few	TGTGCCAGCAGCAATCAGGGCGTCTATAATTCACCCCTCCACTTT	CASSNQGVYNSPLHF
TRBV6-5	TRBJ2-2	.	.	TGTGCCAGCAGTTACGTCGAGGACACCGGGGAGCTGTTTTTT	CASSYVEDTGELFF
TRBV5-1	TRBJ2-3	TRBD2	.	TGCGCCAGCACCACACTAGCGGGGGGACGTACCAGCACAGATACGCAGTATTTT	CASTTLAGGRTSTDTQYF
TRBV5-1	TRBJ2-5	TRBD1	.	TGCGCCAGCAGCCGAGGGACAGCTCAAGAGACCCAGTACTTC	CASSRGTAQETQYF
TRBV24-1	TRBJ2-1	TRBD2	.	TGTGCCACCAGTGATTATGGGACTAGCGGGGCCCCCAATGAGCAGTTCTTC	CATSDYGTSGAPNEQFF
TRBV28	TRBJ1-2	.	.	TGTGCCAGCAGTTCAAACAGACCGCTTTTGGGCTACACCTTC	CASSSNRPLLGYTF
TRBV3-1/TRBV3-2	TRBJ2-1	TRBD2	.	TGTGCCAGCAGCAGCGGACTAGCGGGAGGGCCTAGCAATGAGCAGTTCTTC	CASSSGLAGGPSNEQFF
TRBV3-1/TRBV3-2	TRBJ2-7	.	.	TGTGCCAGCAGCCTGAATAGAGTCGGCTCCTACGAGCAGTACTTC	CASSLNRVGSYEQYF
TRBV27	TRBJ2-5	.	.	TGTGCCAGCAGTTTGCGGGGGCTCCAAGAGACCCAGTACTTC	CASSLRGLQETQYF
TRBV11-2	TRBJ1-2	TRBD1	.	TGTGCCAGCAGCCCCCTGCGGGACAGATCTAACTATGGCTACACCTTC	CASSPLRDRSNYGYTF
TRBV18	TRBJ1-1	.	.	TGTGCCAGCTCACCACCAGCGAGGGCTGGGAACACTGAAGCTTTCTTT	CASSPPARAGNTEAFF
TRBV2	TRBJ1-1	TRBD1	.	TGTGCCAGCAGTGGGCGGAGGGGGCTGGACACTGAAGCTTTCTTT	CASSGRRGLDTEAFF
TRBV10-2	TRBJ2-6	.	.	TGCGCCAGCAGTGAGCTTGGACAGCCCTCTGGGGCCAACGTCCTGACTTTC	CASSELGQPSGANVLTF
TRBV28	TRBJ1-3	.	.	TGTGCCAGCAGCTCCGGAAACACCATATATTTT	CASSSGNTIYF
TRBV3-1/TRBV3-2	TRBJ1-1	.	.	TGTGCCAGCAGCCCCTCAGAGGCGCGGTTCACTGAAGCTTTCTTT	CASSPSEARFTEAFF
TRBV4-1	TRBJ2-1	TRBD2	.	TGCGCCAGCAGCCGAGGGGCGGGAGGCTACAATGAGCAGTTCTTC	CASSRGAGGYNEQFF
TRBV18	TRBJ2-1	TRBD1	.	TGTGCCAGCTCACCCGGACAGGCTTCCTACAATGAGCAGTTCTTC	CASSPGQASYNEQFF
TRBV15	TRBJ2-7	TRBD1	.	TGTGCCACCAGCAGAGACAGGGGGCGGTTCAACGAGCAGTACTTC	CATSRDRGRFNEQYF